This TCR beta chain emerged from a study of T cells in Graves' hyperthyroidism and ophthalmopathy. Diagnosis relied on clinical symptoms, serum thyroxine and TRAb, thyroid ultrasound and orbital computed tomography. From RNA transcripts, TCR beta CDR3 regions were amplified. RT-PCR in the first round (using the HTBI primer set) targeted the TCR CDR3. TCRdb ran MiXCR on the multiplex PCR reads and lists one entry per CDR3 protein. The data show 250,000 to 300,000 distinct CDR3 sequences, with approximately 18% seen just once and approximately 35% held by the top ten. V was pared by 0 bases and J by 4 bases, with 13 bases between. Germline CDR1 is LGHDT and CDR2 is YNNKEL (reference sequence). There are 16 residues in the CDR3.

Sample: blood. V gene TRBV3-1 combines with J gene TRBJ1-3; D unresolved. This TCR was sampled from a man over 45 with Graves' ophthalmopathy. In DNA, the CDR3 is TGTGCCAGCAGCCAAGATATCGGGATTAGAGGAAACACCATATATTTT. This gives the protein CASSQDIGIRGNTIYF.